The clone carrying this TCR beta chain turned up a few times. The antigen is undetermined. TCRdb re-called the 5' RACE reads through MiXCR, storing one row per CDR3 protein. The profile covers about 110,000 distinct CDR3 sequences, with roughly 19% appearing a single time and about 6% taken by the ten largest. These data belong to a study of T-cell memory formation after mild COVID-19. Across the study: TCR clusters were mostly confined to one donor each.

Study-level findings and limits: Contracting clones localized mainly to CM and EM when CD4+ and mainly to EMRA when CD8+. CD4+ bias marked clones expanding day 15 to 37, unlike balanced contracting clones.

The ends were cut back, 5 bases at V and 1 base at J, with 11 bases in the middle. Germline V gene lookup returns CDR1 GTSNPN and CDR2 SVGIG (reference sequence). This CDR3 is 13 amino acids long. This receptor was obtained from a man younger than 35 who had mild COVID-19 (a few samples of this study predate the infection). Cell type and time point are not known. The sample consisted of PBMCs or a T cell subset sorted from them (not recorded which). The rearrangement links TRBV30 to TRBJ1-1, with a possible D match to TRBD1 (5 bases). Written as DNA, the CDR3 is TGTGCCTGGGAAAGGGGCTCGAACACTGAAGCTTTCTTT. This codes for CAWERGSNTEAFF. Looking up the rest from reference TRBV30 and TRBJ1-1 gives the full variable domain: SQTIHQWPATLVQPVGSPLSLECTVEGTSNPNLYWYRQAAGRGLQLLFYSVGIGQISSEVPQNLSASRPQDRQFILSSKKLLLSDSGFYLCAWERGSNTEAFFGQGTRLTVV.